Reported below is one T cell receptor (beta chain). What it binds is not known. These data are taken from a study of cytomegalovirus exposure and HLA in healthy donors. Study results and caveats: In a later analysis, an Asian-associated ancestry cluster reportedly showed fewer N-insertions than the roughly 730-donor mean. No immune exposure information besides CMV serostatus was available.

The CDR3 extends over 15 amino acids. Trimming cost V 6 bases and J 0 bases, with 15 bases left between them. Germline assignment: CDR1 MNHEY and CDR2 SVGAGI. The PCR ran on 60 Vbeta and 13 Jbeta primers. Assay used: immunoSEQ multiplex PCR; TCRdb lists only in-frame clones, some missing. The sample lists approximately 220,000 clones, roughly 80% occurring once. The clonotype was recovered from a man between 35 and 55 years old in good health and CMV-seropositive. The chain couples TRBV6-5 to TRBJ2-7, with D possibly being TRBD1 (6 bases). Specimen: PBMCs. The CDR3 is CASRFSGQNSYEQYF. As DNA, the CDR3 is TGTGCCAGCAGATTCTCGGGACAAAACTCCTACGAGCAGTACTTC.